This T cell receptor (beta chain) derives from a study of blood T cells in healthy people across ages. Study outcomes and limitations: It was not possible, with unsorted PBMCs, to conclusively compare naive and antigen-experienced cells. Expanded clonotype shifts may have been confounded, as the donors had an unknown CMV status.

This clonotype came up many times. As yet, its antigen is unknown. Germline-derived CDR1 and CDR2 are SGHTA and FQGNSA. CDR3 length: 14 amino acids. V shed 8 bases and J 4 bases; nucleotides not matched to a gene: 8. With a J-beta primer mix and a sample-barcoded 5' primer, a second PCR ran about 6 to 11 cycles. MiXCR was run by TCRdb on the 5' RACE reads, yielding one entry per CDR3 protein. There are 590,000 or so distinct CDR3 sequences in the sample; under 30% occur only once, and 15% to 19% lies in the top ten. The TCR sequence derives from an elderly woman in good health. Sequencing input: blood. The J gene is TRBJ1-2, the V gene TRBV7-2, with 9 bases aligning to TRBD1. The CDR3 here is CASAGLGQGYGYTF. The CDR3 DNA reads as TGTGCCAGCGCAGGCCTGGGACAGGGCTATGGCTACACCTTC.